This T cell receptor (beta chain) was captured in a study of control samples from healthy donors and cancer patients. TCRdb's copy holds only in-frame clones and misses some; the assay was immunoSEQ multiplex PCR. The sample records under 65,000 clones, about nine tenths being singletons. Trimming took 3 bases from V and 5 from J, leaving 17 bases between them. This CDR3 region has 16 residues. From germline, CDR1 is LNHDA and CDR2 SQIVND (reference sequence). The specimen was PBMCs. The TCR sequence derives from a woman aged 50 to 65 with colorectal cancer. The chain couples TRBV19 to TRBJ2-1; a weak D match, TRBD2 (5 bases). The CDR3 DNA sequence: TGTGCCAGTAGTATCTCGACGGGGTTTATAAACAATGAGCAGTTCTTC. Its protein is CASSISTGFINNEQFF.